These 22 T cell receptor beta chains were all obtained from the same sample, sequenced in a study of patients and donors after allogeneic stem cell transplantation. TCRdb reprocessed the RT-PCR reads with MiXCR, giving one entry per CDR3 protein. The data contain about a million distinct CDR3 sequences, roughly 17% of them singletons. The sample taken for sequencing was blood, either unsorted or a sorted T cell fraction (not recorded which). The source is a human donor who was either an allogeneic HSCT recipient or a stem cell or donor lymphocyte infusion donor (not recorded which). It is not recorded whose cells these are; they may come from a transplant donor.

This clonotype has only a few counts. The rearrangement joins TRBV5-1 to TRBJ2-1; 9 bases are a match to TRBD1. This CDR3 has 16 amino acids. The V gene end was trimmed by 0 bases and the J gene end by 4 bases; junction bases not matched to a gene: 5. Germline V CDR1 and CDR2: SGHRS, YFSETQ. CDR3 region: CASSLGLGTGYNEQFF. The DNA for the CDR3 is TGCGCCAGCAGCTTGGGACTAGGGACAGGGTACAATGAGCAGTTCTTC.

This clonotype occurred a few times. The CDR3 protein is CSARLTVNTGELFF. DNA of the CDR3: TGCAGTGCTAGACTGACGGTGAACACCGGGGAGCTGTTTTTT. The chain joins TRBV20-1 to TRBJ2-2; no clear D gene. The CDR3 has 14 residues. CDR1 and CDR2 from the germline V gene are DFQATT and SNEGSKA (reference sequence). Trimming took off 2 bases at V and 1 base at J, with 8 bases between the two ends.

This clonotype has a single count. The chain carries TRBV23-1 and TRBJ2-2, with TRBD1 as a possible D gene (5 bases). TRBV23-1 is given ORF status, its function remaining uncertain. Trimming shortened V by 7 bases and J by 5 bases, and 23 bases separated the two germline ends. The CDR3 spans 17 residues. DNA of the CDR3: TGCGCCAGCATACGACTGTTCAGCAGGGCAGTTACCGGGGAGCTGTTTTTT. Translated, it gives CASIRLFSRAVTGELFF.

The sample holds many counts of this clonotype. V is TRBV20-1 and J is TRBJ1-1; D unclear. The CDR3 has 14 residues. Germline assignment: CDR1 DFQATT and CDR2 SNEGSKA (reference sequence). Trimming removed 3 bases from V and 1 base from J, with 12 bases in between. This CDR3 is CSASLSPGNTEAFF. Here the CDR3 DNA reads TGCAGTGCTAGCCTTAGCCCGGGGAACACTGAAGCTTTCTTT.

The rearrangement joins TRBV7-2 to TRBJ2-3; D uncertain. Germline values: CDR1 SGHTA, CDR2 FQGNSA. With 1 base removed from V and 2 bases from J, the gap between germline ends came to 13 bases. This CDR3 comprises 16 residues. CDR3: CASSLGVRPHTDTQYF. The CDR3 DNA is TGTGCCAGCAGCTTAGGGGTAAGACCCCACACAGATACGCAGTATTTT.

This clonotype has only a few counts. This CDR3 is CASSLVASYYNEQFF. CDR3 nucleotide sequence: TGTGCCAGCAGCTTAGTGGCTAGCTATTACAATGAGCAGTTCTTC. The rearrangement joins TRBV7-2 to TRBJ2-1; a possible D gene is TRBD2 (5 bases). The germline CDR1 and CDR2 sequences are SGHTA and FQGNSA. Trimming left V 1 base short and J 4 bases short, with 11 bases between. This CDR3 contains 15 residues.

The chain is built from TRBV24-1 and TRBJ2-1; D gene uncertain. In germline, CDR1 is KGHDR, CDR2 SFDVKD. V lost 7 bases and J 8 bases, leaving 14 bases between the germline ends. CDR3 length equals 13 residues. CDR3 nucleotides: TGTGCCACCAGCCCGCTGGGGTCGGATGAGCAGTTCTTC. The encoded protein is CATSPLGSDEQFF.

This clonotype was observed a handful of times. The chain is built from TRBV7-6 and TRBJ2-2; 8 bases are a match to TRBD1. V shed 1 base and J 6 bases; nucleotides not matched to a gene: 7. In germline, CDR1 is SGHVS, CDR2 FNYEAQ. The CDR3 contains 16 residues. CDR3 sequence reads: CASSLVAGGNSGELFF. The CDR3 region has the DNA TGTGCCAGCAGCTTAGTTGCAGGGGGCAATTCCGGGGAGCTGTTTTTT.

This clonotype has just a few counts. The chain couples TRBV6-2 or TRBV6-3 to TRBJ1-1; D is perhaps TRBD1 (5 bases). CDR1 is MNHEY and CDR2 is SVGEGT in the germline V gene. The CDR3 extends over 14 amino acids. V was trimmed by 5 bases and J by 5 bases, leaving 15 bases between them. In nucleotides, the CDR3 is TGTGCCAGCAGTCCGAGGGACTCTGCGACTGAAGCTTTCTTT. Its protein product is CASSPRDSATEAFF.

The CDR3 protein is CASSFGDSNTDTQYF. In DNA, the CDR3 is TGCGCCAGCAGCTTCGGGGACAGCAACACAGATACGCAGTATTTT. V is TRBV5-1 and J is TRBJ2-3, with 7 positions matching TRBD1. Unmatched junction bases numbered 5, after V lost 2 bases and J lost 2 bases. Germline loops: CDR1 SGHRS, CDR2 YFSETQ. The CDR3 extends over 15 amino acids. The complete variable domain, with remaining parts taken from reference TRBV5-1 and TRBJ2-3, reads KAGVTQTPRYLIKTRGQQVTLSCSPISGHRSVSWYQQTPGQGLQFLFEYFSETQRNKGNFPGRFSGRQFSNSRSEMNVSTLELGDSALYLCASSFGDSNTDTQYFGPGTRLTVL.

This clonotype has a handful of counts. This chain links TRBV5-4 with TRBJ1-1; D not resolved. The CDR3 loop spans 16 amino acids. Germline assignment: CDR1 SGHNT and CDR2 YYREEE (reference sequence). V dropped 3 bases and J dropped 4 bases, with 19 bases sitting between them. The CDR3 protein is CASSSRPTARGTEAFF. In nucleotides, the CDR3 is TGTGCCAGCAGCTCCAGACCGACGGCGCGGGGCACTGAAGCTTTCTTT.

The rearrangement uses TRBV2 and TRBJ2-3, with 7 bases lining up with TRBD2. The trim removed 7 bases at V and 2 bases at J, leaving 9 bases unmatched. CDR3 length equals 15 residues. Germline-derived CDR1 and CDR2 are SNHLY and FYNNEI. The CDR3 sequence: CASTPGGAATDTQYF. The CDR3 region has the DNA TGTGCCAGCACTCCGGGGGGAGCGGCCACAGATACGCAGTATTTT.

This clonotype was counted a few times. V and J are TRBV3-1 and TRBJ2-7; 7 bases fit TRBD2. V was pared by 0 bases and J by 0 bases, with 8 bases of the junction left unmatched. CDR1 and CDR2 from the germline V gene are LGHDT and YNNKEL (reference sequence). This CDR3 region has 17 residues. CDR3 in DNA: TGTGCCAGCAGCCAAGATTGGTCGCCTAGCGGCTCCTACGAGCAGTACTTC. Translated: CASSQDWSPSGSYEQYF.

The gene calls are TRBV5-1 and TRBJ1-1, with 9 bases that match TRBD1. CDR1 SGHRS and CDR2 YFSETQ come from the germline V gene. V trimming: 0 bases; J trimming: 1 base; junction bases outside the gene matches: 4. The CDR3 runs 16 residues. Here the CDR3 reads CASSLGTGVRNTEAFF. CDR3 coding DNA: TGCGCCAGCAGCTTGGGGACAGGGGTCCGGAACACTGAAGCTTTCTTT. The whole variable domain, filled in from reference TRBV5-1 and TRBJ1-1, reads KAGVTQTPRYLIKTRGQQVTLSCSPISGHRSVSWYQQTPGQGLQFLFEYFSETQRNKGNFPGRFSGRQFSNSRSEMNVSTLELGDSALYLCASSLGTGVRNTEAFFGQGTRLTVV.

This clonotype was recorded at least ten times. Written as DNA, the CDR3 is TGCGCCAGCAGCGGGCAGGGGGTAACCTACGAGCAGTACTTC. It codes for CASSGQGVTYEQYF. The rearrangement links TRBV5-1 to TRBJ2-7, with TRBD1 matching over 7 bases. The V gene end was trimmed by 4 bases and the J gene end by 2 bases; junction bases not matched to a gene: 6. CDR3 length: 14 amino acids. Germline V lookup: CDR1 SGHRS, CDR2 YFSETQ.

CDR3 nucleotide sequence: TGCAGTGCTAGAGGGGTCAGAGCGGGATCCTACGAGCAGTACTTC. Amino acid sequence: CSARGVRAGSYEQYF. The V and J genes are TRBV20-1 and TRBJ2-7, with 7 bases that match TRBD2. The length of the CDR3 is 15 residues. J was trimmed by 1 base and V by 1 base; bases with no gene match: 7. Germline CDR1 reads DFQATT; CDR2 reads SNEGSKA (reference sequence).

CDR3 sequence: CASSLLRDRGVGGYTF. For the CDR3, the DNA is TGTGCCAGCAGCTTGCTCCGGGACAGGGGCGTCGGAGGCTACACCTTC. V is TRBV7-9 and J is TRBJ1-2; 10 nucleotides agree with TRBD1. J gave up 8 bases and V 3 bases, and 12 bases lay outside the gene matches. This CDR3 comprises 16 residues. Germline V lookup: CDR1 SEHNR, CDR2 FQNEAQ (reference sequence). Using reference TRBV7-9 and TRBJ1-2 for the parts outside the CDR3, the full variable domain is DTGVSQNPRHKITKRGQNVTFRCDPISEHNRLYWYRQTLGQGPEFLTYFQNEAQLEKSRLLSDRFSAERPKGSFSTLEIQRTEQGDSAMYLCASSLLRDRGVGGYTFGSGTRLTVV.

In this sample, this clonotype turned up once. The CDR3 DNA reads as TGCGCCAGCAGCCACGAGGGGGTTTCCTACGAGCAGTACTTC. It is translated as CASSHEGVSYEQYF. The chain recombines TRBV4-1 with TRBJ2-7; the D gene is possibly TRBD1 (6 bases). The germline gives CDR1 MGHRA, CDR2 YSYEKL. Trimming took off 3 bases at V and 1 base at J, with 10 bases between the two ends. The CDR3 length is 14 residues.

This clonotype was found a few times. The CDR3: CASSFAGGKNTEAFF. The CDR3 DNA reads TGCGCCAGCAGCTTCGCAGGGGGCAAGAACACTGAAGCTTTCTTT. The V and J genes are TRBV5-1 and TRBJ1-1; 8 bases line up with TRBD1. CDR1 and CDR2 (germline): SGHRS, YFSETQ. This CDR3 is built from 15 residues. V was clipped by 2 bases and J by 1 base; unmatched bases: 4.

This rearrangement joins TRBV12-3 or TRBV12-4 to TRBJ1-2; maybe TRBD1 (5 bases). This CDR3 is 15 amino acids long. The germline V and J ends were trimmed by 2 bases and 7 bases, with 17 bases remaining between them. CDR3 sequence: CASSLIPRDVFGYTF. The CDR3 DNA sequence: TGTGCCAGCAGTTTAATACCCCGGGACGTTTTTGGCTACACCTTC.

This clonotype showed up just once. The chain combines TRBV14 with TRBJ1-6; D ambiguous. CDR1 is SGHDN, CDR2 FVKESK, per germline. The CDR3 is 14 residues long. Trimming left V 3 bases short and J 11 bases short, with 14 bases between. CDR3 sequence reads: CASSHDSFSPPLHF. CDR3 DNA sequence: TGTGCCAGCAGCCACGACTCGTTCTCTCCACCCCTCCACTTT.

The chain uses TRBV6-2 or TRBV6-3 and TRBJ2-2, with TRBD1 matching 8 bases. Trimming cost V 2 bases and J 7 bases; bases outside gene matches: 9. This CDR3 contains 16 residues. Germline V CDR1 and CDR2: MNHEY, SVGEGT. Here the CDR3 DNA reads TGTGCCAGCAGTTACGAGGGGACAGGACGGGTCGGGGAGCTGTTTTTT. Translation gives CASSYEGTGRVGELFF.